These 21 T cell receptor beta chains originate from one sample sequenced in a study of cytomegalovirus exposure and HLA in healthy donors. PCR employed 60 Vbeta and 13 Jbeta primers. TCRdb's copy holds only in-frame clones and misses some; the assay was immunoSEQ multiplex PCR. The sample holds 40,000 to 50,000 clones, under 75% seen once. Material: PBMCs. These receptors came from a man aged 30-40 years in good health and CMV-seronegative.

The chain couples TRBV7-6 to TRBJ1-2; 7 nucleotides match TRBD1. The CDR3 is 16 residues long. The ends lost 1 base at V and 2 bases at J; junction bases unmatched: 7. Germline assignment: CDR1 SGHVS and CDR2 FNYEAQ. The CDR3 region has the DNA TGTGCCAGCAGCTTAGGGGGACAGACCGAAAACTATGGCTACACCTTC. Its protein product is CASSLGGQTENYGYTF.

As to this clone: The junction differs from germline at one of its ends, possibly a read error. The chain employs TRBV5-8 and TRBJ1-1; D is possibly TRBD1 (5 bases). From germline, CDR1 is SGHTS and CDR2 YDEGEE. The CDR3 has 12 residues. The CDR3 loop reads CANSDSYTEAFF. In DNA form, the CDR3 reads TGTGCCAACAGCGACAGCTACACTGAAGCTTTCTTT. The complete variable domain, with remaining parts taken from reference TRBV5-8 and TRBJ1-1, reads EAGVTQSPTHLIKTRGQQATLRCSPISGHTSVYWYQQALGLGLQFLLWYDEGEERNRGNFPPRFSGRQFPNYSSELNVNALELEDSALYLCANSDSYTEAFFGQGTRLTVV.

This clone was detected once. The chain recombines TRBV5-1 with TRBJ2-3; D is possibly TRBD2 (6 bases). The V and J ends lost 1 base and 0 bases respectively, with 9 bases between them. The length of the CDR3 is 15 residues. Per germline, CDR1 SGHRS and CDR2 YFSETQ. The CDR3 is CASSLRTKSTDTQYF. In DNA, the CDR3 is TGCGCCAGCAGCTTGCGGACTAAAAGCACAGATACGCAGTATTTT. Looking up the rest from reference TRBV5-1 and TRBJ2-3 gives the full variable domain: KAGVTQTPRYLIKTRGQQVTLSCSPISGHRSVSWYQQTPGQGLQFLFEYFSETQRNKGNFPGRFSGRQFSNSRSEMNVSTLELGDSALYLCASSLRTKSTDTQYFGPGTRLTVL.

This sequence joins TRBV5-5 and TRBJ2-2; 9 bases align to TRBD1. Germline CDR1 reads SGHKS; CDR2 reads YYEKEE (reference sequence). This CDR3 is 15 amino acids long. With V trimmed by 4 bases and J by 6 bases, 7 bases remained unmatched. DNA for the CDR3: TGTGCCAGCAGCGCGGGACAGGGATTGTCCGGGGAGCTGTTTTTT. This codes for CASSAGQGLSGELFF.

This clone was counted a few times. CDR3 nucleotide sequence: TGTGCCAGTAGCCTAGCACAGGGATTAGGCACAGATACGCAGTATTTT. Protein: CASSLAQGLGTDTQYF. The chain couples TRBV19 to TRBJ2-3, with D maybe TRBD1 (6 bases). This CDR3 spans 16 amino acids. Per the germline V gene, CDR1 is LNHDA and CDR2 is SQIVND (reference sequence). V lost 6 bases and J 1 base, leaving 17 bases between the germline ends.

The J gene is TRBJ1-5, the V gene TRBV18, with 10 bases aligning to TRBD1. This CDR3 region has 14 residues. Germline CDR1 is KGHSH and CDR2 is LQKENI. With V trimmed by 2 bases and J by 5 bases, 0 bases remained unmatched. The CDR3: CASSPGTGDQPQHF. The CDR3 nucleotides read TGTGCCAGCTCACCAGGGACAGGGGATCAGCCCCAGCATTTT.

The chain joins TRBV30 to TRBJ1-1, with 7 bases lining up with TRBD1. J was trimmed by 8 bases and V by 3 bases; bases with no gene match: 6. Germline V gene lookup returns CDR1 GTSNPN and CDR2 SVGIG (reference sequence). The CDR3 has 12 amino acids. CDR3 amino acids: CAWSAGTAEAFF. DNA for the CDR3: TGTGCCTGGAGCGCTGGGACAGCCGAAGCTTTCTTT.

This chain uses TRBV19 with TRBJ1-1; D is perhaps TRBD1 (6 bases). CDR3 length equals 13 residues. V lost 5 bases and J 5 bases, leaving 12 bases between the germline ends. Germline V gene sequence: CDR1 LNHDA, CDR2 SQIVND (reference sequence). Written as DNA, the CDR3 is TGTGCCAGTAGTGGCCAGGGGCGGACTGAAGCTTTCTTT. Amino acid sequence: CASSGQGRTEAFF.

This chain's CDR3 is CASSSRTSGPTLAKNIQYF. The DNA for the CDR3 is TGTGCCAGCAGTTCAAGGACTAGCGGGCCTACACTAGCCAAAAACATTCAGTACTTC. V gene TRBV27 combines with J gene TRBJ2-4; TRBD2 aligns across 11 bases. Losses at the gene ends were 4 bases for V and 0 bases for J; bases not matched to a gene: 11. Germline assignment: CDR1 MNHEY and CDR2 SMNVEV (reference sequence). This CDR3 is 19 amino acids long.

The CDR3 DNA reads as TGTGCCAGCAGCCAGTCCGGGACAGGTGGCTCCTACAATGAGCAGTTCTTC. Translating it yields CASSQSGTGGSYNEQFF. The chain employs TRBV7-9 and TRBJ2-1, with 8 nucleotides matching TRBD1. After removal of 5 bases from V and 0 bases from J, the junction contained 9 bases not matched to a gene. The V gene's germline CDR1 is SEHNR and CDR2 FQNEAQ (reference sequence). The CDR3 contains 17 residues. Filled out from reference TRBV7-9 and TRBJ2-1, the complete variable domain reads DTGVSQNPRHKITKRGQNVTFRCDPISEHNRLYWYRQTLGQGPEFLTYFQNEAQLEKSRLLSDRFSAERPKGSFSTLEIQRTEQGDSAMYLCASSQSGTGGSYNEQFFGPGTRLTVL.

V and J are TRBV7-6 and TRBJ2-5; TRBD1 might be the D (6 bases). V lost 5 bases and J lost 3, with 13 bases in between. The length of the CDR3 is 14 residues. Germline V lookup: CDR1 SGHVS, CDR2 FNYEAQ. The CDR3 region has the DNA TGTGCCAGCAGCCCCTCAGGGGACAAAGAGACCCAGTACTTC. Its translation is CASSPSGDKETQYF.

This chain joins TRBV6-1 and TRBJ2-7, with 11 bases fitting TRBD2. This CDR3 has 15 residues. CDR1 is MNHNS, CDR2 SASEGT, per germline. Trimming removed 2 bases from V and 5 bases from J; junction bases left unmatched: 5. CDR3 protein: CASSELAGGPNEQYF. CDR3 DNA sequence: TGTGCCAGCAGTGAATTAGCGGGAGGGCCAAACGAGCAGTACTTC.

V is TRBV28 and J is TRBJ2-1; D possibly corresponds to TRBD1 (6 bases). V was shortened by 6 bases and J by 7 bases, with 22 bases between the two germline ends. The CDR3 length is 16 residues. Germline-derived CDR1 and CDR2 are MDHEN and SYDVKM. The CDR3 sequence is CASSSTGTRHVNEQFF. The CDR3 DNA is TGTGCCAGCAGCAGCACCGGGACACGGCATGTTAATGAGCAGTTCTTC.

The V call is TRBV21-1, the J call TRBJ2-3; the table's D gene call, TRBD2, was not cross checked with the DNA. TRBV21-1 is termed a pseudogene. The CDR3 loop spans 17 amino acids. The CDR3 region is CASSKSEGRRGADTQYF. The CDR3 DNA reads as TGTGCCAGCAGCAAATCTGAGGGGAGGAGGGGAGCAGATACGCAGTATTTT.

The CDR3 loop is CASSLGTGSGYTF. The CDR3 nucleotides read TGTGCCAGCAGCCTGGGGACAGGGAGCGGCTACACCTTC. The V call is TRBV2, the J call TRBJ1-2; 9 bases line up with TRBD1. With 6 bases clipped from V and 8 bases from J, the junction kept 7 bases outside the gene matches. Germline V gene sequence: CDR1 SNHLY, CDR2 FYNNEI. This CDR3 region has 13 residues.

The V and J genes are TRBV2 and TRBJ2-7, with 10 bases aligning to TRBD1. CDR1 is SNHLY and CDR2 is FYNNEI in the germline V gene. Losses at the gene ends were 10 bases for V and 4 bases for J; bases not matched to a gene: 7. CDR3 length: 13 residues. CDR3 sequence: CATSGQGLYEQYF. CDR3 in DNA: TGTGCCACTTCGGGACAGGGGCTTTACGAGCAGTACTTC. The entire variable domain, with the rest obtained from reference TRBV2 and TRBJ2-7, is as follows: EPEVTQTPSHQVTQMGQEVILRCVPISNHLYFYWYRQILGQKVEFLVSFYNNEISEKSEIFDDQFSVERPDGSNFTLKIRSTKLEDSAMYFCATSGQGLYEQYFGPGTRLTVT.

The V and J genes are TRBV11-3 and TRBJ2-7; 8 bases are a match to TRBD1. CDR1 and CDR2 from the germline V gene are SGHNT and YENEEA. The V and J ends lost 1 base and 4 bases, in that order; junction bases with no gene match: 6. The CDR3 has 15 amino acids. The CDR3 sequence: CASSLAAGGTYEQYF. CDR3 in DNA: TGTGCCAGCAGCTTAGCGGCAGGGGGCACTTACGAGCAGTACTTC. Filled out from reference TRBV11-3 and TRBJ2-7, the complete variable domain reads EAGVVQSPRYKIIEKKQPVAFWCNPISGHNTLYWYLQNLGQGPELLIRYENEEAVDDSQLPKDRFSAERLKGVDSTLKIQPAELGDSAVYLCASSLAAGGTYEQYFGPGTRLTVT.

The chain links TRBV29-1 to TRBJ1-2, with D possibly being TRBD1 (6 bases). V lost 7 bases to trimming and J lost 2 bases, with 14 bases between them. Germline values: CDR1 SQVTM, CDR2 ANQGSEA. The CDR3 has 13 amino acids. The chain's CDR3 is CSAEGDTNYGYTF. CDR3 in DNA: TGCAGCGCCGAAGGGGACACAAACTATGGCTACACCTTC.

The rearrangement joins TRBV23-1 to TRBJ2-7, with 11 nucleotides matching TRBD1. TRBV23-1 has ORF status, its function being uncertain. Germline trimming cut 7 bases from V and 6 bases from J; bases unmatched to any gene: 11. This CDR3 is 15 amino acids long. The DNA for the CDR3 is TGCGCCAGCACCCGACTTCCGGGACAGGGGGGCGAGCAGTACTTC. Its translation is CASTRLPGQGGEQYF.

Only a few counts were recorded for this clone. The chain combines TRBV6-4 with TRBJ1-2; 9 nucleotides align to TRBD1. The V and J ends lost 8 bases and 0 bases, in that order; junction bases with no gene match: 1. The CDR3 sequence is 13 residues long. Germline V CDR1 and CDR2: MRHNA, SNTAGT. For the CDR3, the DNA is TGTGCCAGCCGACAGGGGGCTAACTATGGCTACACCTTC. Residues: CASRQGANYGYTF.

This clone counts as medium-sized. This rearrangement joins TRBV5-8 to TRBJ1-5, with TRBD1 matching 10 bases. V shed 0 bases, J shed 5 bases, and the junction held 2 bases outside the gene matches. The CDR3 spans 15 residues. Germline V gives CDR1 SGHTS, CDR2 YDEGEE. Written as DNA, the CDR3 is TGTGCCAGCAGCTTGGGGGACAGGGGTTATCAGCCCCAGCATTTT. Protein: CASSLGDRGYQPQHF.